This T cell receptor (beta chain) was profiled in a study of glioma-infiltrating T cells. Whole-study findings and limits: Tissue-blood divergence was below expectation in non-neoplastic patients, above in gliomas.

As to this clonotype: Its antigen is still unknown. A much larger clone differs by one base, so this may be a read error.

The iRepertoire nested amplicon-rescue multiplex PCR amplified TCR alpha and beta CDR3s from RNA. One-step reverse transcription and amplification started from approximately 100-400 ng of tissue mRNA or PBMC total RNA. TCRdb fed the multiplex PCR reads into MiXCR, producing one record per CDR3 protein. The table shows 100,000 to 150,000 distinct CDR3 sequences, with approximately 23% occurring only once. Per germline, CDR1 KGHDR and CDR2 SFDVKD. The CDR3 covers 13 residues. V was shortened by 5 bases and J by 5 bases, with 12 bases between the two germline ends. The specimen was glioma tissue, nonneoplastic brain tissue, or PBMCs (not recorded which). The chain is built from TRBV24-1 and TRBJ2-7, with a weak D call TRBD2 (5 bases). The sequence was collected from a human donor with low-grade glioma or glioblastoma, undergoing nonglioma brain surgery, or in good health (not recorded which). For the CDR3, the DNA is TGTGCCACCAGTGGTGGCACTAGGAACGAGCAGTACTTC. This encodes CATSGGTRNEQYF.